The 3 T cell receptor beta chains presented below share a single source sample, sequenced in a study of cytomegalovirus exposure and HLA in healthy donors. Primers: 60 Vbeta forward and 13 Jbeta reverse. Produced via immunoSEQ multiplex PCR; TCRdb's table is partial and in-frame only. The repertoire consists of about 170,000 clones, with approximately 88% occurring once and the leading ten covering about 1.2%. Sequenced sample: PBMCs. All receptors come from a boy aged 2 to 9 in good health and CMV-seronegative.

The rearrangement links TRBV6-5 to TRBJ1-1; D remains unclear. Germline V CDR1 and CDR2: MNHEY, SVGAGI. V dropped 2 bases and J dropped 1 base, with 8 bases sitting between them. The CDR3 is made up of 14 amino acids. The CDR3 is CASSYQTGNTEAFF. CDR3 sequence (DNA): TGTGCCAGCAGTTACCAGACGGGGAACACTGAAGCTTTCTTT.

The rearrangement joins TRBV5-4 to TRBJ1-2; a weak D match, TRBD1 (5 bases). Germline CDR1 SGHNT, CDR2 YYREEE (reference sequence). V lost 2 bases and J lost 2, with 7 bases in between. This CDR3 has 13 amino acids. For the CDR3, the DNA is TGTGCCAGCAGCTTCAAGGGGAACTATGGCTACACCTTC. It specifies CASSFKGNYGYTF. The full variable domain, rest sourced from reference TRBV5-4 and TRBJ1-2, is ETGVTQSPTHLIKTRGQQVTLRCSSQSGHNTVSWYQQALGQGPQFIFQYYREEENGRGNFPPRFSGLQFPNYSSELNVNALELDDSALYLCASSFKGNYGYTFGSGTRLTVV.

The rearrangement joins TRBV7-2 to TRBJ1-2; D gene unclear. Germline V lookup: CDR1 SGHTA, CDR2 FQGNSA. V was clipped by 5 bases and J by 4 bases, with 11 bases between them. This CDR3 is built from 13 residues. This CDR3 is CASSLNGVYGYTF. DNA of the CDR3: TGTGCCAGCAGCCTCAACGGGGTCTATGGCTACACCTTC.